Below are 8 T cell receptor beta chains sequenced from a single sample in a study of T-cell memory formation after mild COVID-19. Each CDR3 protein gets one entry after TCRdb re-called the 5' RACE reads with MiXCR. This table holds 400,000 to 500,000 distinct CDR3 sequences, 20% found once. Sample: PBMCs or a T cell subset sorted from them (not recorded which). These TCRs come from an adult woman who had mild COVID-19 (a few samples of this study predate the infection). Cell type and time point are not known.

This clonotype was seen a few times. V gene TRBV12-3 or TRBV12-4 combines with J gene TRBJ2-1; D is uncertain. The CDR3 totals 13 residues. Trimming took off 3 bases at V and 6 bases at J, with 9 bases between the two ends. The CDR3 spells CASSFRETNEQFF. The DNA of the CDR3 is TGTGCCAGCAGTTTCCGAGAGACCAATGAGCAGTTCTTC.

The chain links TRBV11-2 to TRBJ1-4; no definite D call. The CDR3 is 15 amino acids. Trimming cost V 4 bases and J 4 bases, with 13 bases left between them. The germline CDR1 and CDR2 sequences are SGHAT and FQNNGV. This CDR3 reads CASSSPREFNEKLFF. The CDR3 coding sequence is TGTGCCAGCAGCTCACCCCGGGAATTTAATGAAAAACTGTTTTTT.

The chain joins TRBV7-9 to TRBJ2-7, with no clear D. This CDR3 contains 12 residues. With 6 bases removed from V and 0 bases from J, the gap between germline ends came to 6 bases. Germline-derived CDR1 and CDR2 are SEHNR and FQNEAQ (reference sequence). CDR3 amino acids: CASSWTSYEQYF. CDR3 DNA: TGTGCCAGCAGTTGGACCTCCTACGAGCAGTACTTC.

This clonotype was seen more than once but under ten times. The chain is built from TRBV7-9 and TRBJ2-2, with 7 bases lining up with TRBD1. This CDR3 is built from 15 residues. V shed 1 base, J shed 6 bases, and the junction held 5 bases outside the gene matches. CDR1 and CDR2 from the germline V gene are SEHNR and FQNEAQ (reference sequence). The CDR3 is CASSLVQGRPGELFF. Here the CDR3 DNA reads TGTGCCAGCAGCTTAGTACAGGGGCGACCCGGGGAGCTGTTTTTT.

This clonotype occurred a few times. The CDR3 is CASSWYSRDRLSYEQYF. CDR3 nucleotides: TGTGCCAGCAGTTGGTACTCCCGGGACAGGCTATCCTACGAGCAGTACTTC. The chain is built from TRBV6-2 or TRBV6-3 and TRBJ2-7, with 8 bases that match TRBD1. Germline CDR1 MNHEY, CDR2 SVGEGT. The CDR3 contains 17 residues. V was pared by 4 bases and J by 1 base, with 12 bases of the junction left unmatched.

This clonotype was seen more than once but under ten times. The J gene is TRBJ1-2, the V gene TRBV11-2; 7 bases line up with TRBD1. Germline assignment: CDR1 SGHAT and CDR2 FQNNGV. Unmatched junction bases numbered 8, after V lost 5 bases and J lost 5 bases. The CDR3 loop spans 14 amino acids. CDR3 nucleotides: TGTGCCAGCAGCACAGGGGATTATACGTATGGCTACACCTTC. It specifies CASSTGDYTYGYTF.

This clonotype was recorded a few times. Written as DNA, the CDR3 is TGTGCCAGCAGCCCCCGTGTGGTGTGGGGCTATGGCTACACCTTC. It yields the protein CASSPRVVWGYGYTF. This chain joins TRBV7-2 and TRBJ1-2; D is unresolved. The CDR3 consists of 15 residues. Germline V gene data show CDR1 as SGHTA and CDR2 as FQGNSA. The V end was cut by 5 bases, the J end by 4 bases, with 17 bases between.

In its sample, this clonotype was seen a few times. The V call is TRBV27, the J call TRBJ1-2, with 12 bases matching TRBD1. Germline trimming cut 5 bases from V and 8 bases from J; bases unmatched to any gene: 15. This CDR3 has 17 amino acids. CDR1 is MNHEY and CDR2 is SMNVEV in the germline V gene (reference sequence). The CDR3 sequence is CASSLYSPGTGGVGYTF. For the CDR3, the DNA is TGTGCCAGCAGTCTATATTCCCCCGGGACAGGGGGCGTAGGCTACACCTTC.